This T cell receptor (beta chain) appears in the sequencing data of a study of technical replicates of blood from a few donors. Only in-frame clones appear in the TCRdb table, and some are missing; sequencing was by immunoSEQ multiplex PCR. Of tens of thousands of clones detected, roughly 92% appear once; the ten largest clones hold 0.41%. The CDR3 is 14 residues long. Per germline, CDR1 MRHNA and CDR2 SNTAGT. With 4 bases removed from V and 2 bases from J, the gap between germline ends came to 10 bases. The chain links TRBV6-4 to TRBJ2-3, with D possibly matching TRBD2 (6 bases). Sequenced: T cells isolated from PBMCs. The TCR sequence derives from a human donor in good health. CDR3 in DNA: TGTGCCAGCAGTGCGGGAGAACACACAGATACGCAGTATTTT. It codes for CASSAGEHTDTQYF.